This T cell receptor beta chain was sequenced for a study of blood T cell repertoires in COVID-19. As for the study in general: Some COVID-19 samples were acute and others convalescent; all came from the United States, Italy and Spain.

The CDR3 is 12 amino acids. The V end was cut by 0 bases, the J end by 14 bases, with 9 bases between. Germline-derived CDR1 and CDR2 are SGDLS and YYNGEE. In the study's own analysis: Scientists estimated how many nucleated cells there were by amplifying reference gene primers. Using immunoSEQ multiplex PCR, the repertoire was profiled, and TCRdb retains in-frame clones only, with some absent. The DNA gave D and trimming, while V, J and clone size come from that table. The table shows approximately 110,000 clones, with 80% to 90% occurring only once. The chain links TRBV9 to TRBJ1-6, with a tentative D call TRBD1 (6 bases). Material: peripheral blood. The TCR originated in a human donor in a cohort sampled during active COVID-19. CDR3 nucleotide sequence: TGTGCCAGCAGCGTAGGAGGGACATCCCTCCACTTT. Amino acids: CASSVGGTSLHF.